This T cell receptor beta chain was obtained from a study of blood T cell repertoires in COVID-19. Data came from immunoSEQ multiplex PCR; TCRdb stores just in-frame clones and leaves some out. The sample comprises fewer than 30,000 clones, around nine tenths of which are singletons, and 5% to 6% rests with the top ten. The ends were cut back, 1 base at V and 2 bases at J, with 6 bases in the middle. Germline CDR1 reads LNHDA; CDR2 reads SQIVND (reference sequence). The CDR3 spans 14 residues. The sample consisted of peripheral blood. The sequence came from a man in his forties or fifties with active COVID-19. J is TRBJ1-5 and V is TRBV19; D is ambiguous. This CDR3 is CASSIASGNQPQHF. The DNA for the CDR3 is TGTGCCAGTAGTATAGCCAGTGGCAATCAGCCCCAGCATTTT.